These 26 T cell receptor beta chains originate from one sample sequenced in a study of T cell repertoires in cytomegalovirus infection. Each CDR3 protein gets one entry after TCRdb re-called the reads with MiXCR. The sample holds 200,000 or so distinct CDR3 sequences, under 30% seen once. The sequencing sample was made of PBMCs. The receptors were sampled from a human donor in good health (CMV status not recorded). Some clones in this sample may be carry-over from other donors' samples.

The J gene is TRBJ2-2, the V gene TRBV4-2; possible D gene TRBD1, 5 bases. The CDR3 has 17 amino acids. V lost 0 bases to trimming and J lost 9 bases, with 20 bases between them. Germline V gene sequence: CDR1 LGHNA, CDR2 YNFKEQ. The CDR3 loop is CASSQEGGLGASRELFF. As DNA, the CDR3 is TGTGCCAGCAGCCAAGAGGGTGGGTTAGGGGCGAGCCGGGAGCTGTTTTTT.

This clonotype was observed at least ten times. The chain joins TRBV6-2 or TRBV6-3 to TRBJ1-2; D gene ambiguous. Germline CDR1 reads MNHEY; CDR2 reads SVGEGT. CDR3 length: 11 amino acids. Trimming removed 5 bases at V and 5 bases at J, with 6 bases between. CDR3 loop: CASSLGYGYTF. The CDR3 region has the DNA TGTGCCAGCAGTCTCGGATATGGCTACACCTTC.

The chain joins TRBV6-2 or TRBV6-3 to TRBJ1-5; D is ambiguous. The CDR3 runs to 18 residues. Germline V gene lookup returns CDR1 MNHEY and CDR2 SVGEGT. The V end was cut by 0 bases, the J end by 2 bases, with 17 bases between. DNA for the CDR3: TGTGCCAGCAGTTACTCCTCCCGGGATCCGCGGGGCAATCAGCCCCAGCATTTT. This translates into CASSYSSRDPRGNQPQHF.

This clonotype was counted between two and nine times. This chain uses TRBV19 with TRBJ1-5; the match to TRBD1 covers 10 bases. With V trimmed by 6 bases and J by 7 bases, 9 bases remained unmatched. CDR1 is LNHDA, CDR2 SQIVND, per germline (reference sequence). The CDR3 runs 15 residues. The CDR3 protein is CASRGDRGRGQPQHF. For the CDR3, the DNA is TGTGCCAGTAGAGGGGACAGGGGCAGAGGGCAGCCCCAGCATTTT.

The rearrangement joins TRBV7-2 to TRBJ1-2; TRBD1 matches 8 bases. From germline, CDR1 is SGHTA and CDR2 FQGNSA. There are 14 residues in the CDR3. The J segment lost 2 bases and the V segment lost 6 bases, leaving 5 bases of the junction unmatched. The CDR3 loop reads CASSSTGVNYGYTF. DNA for the CDR3: TGTGCCAGCAGTTCGACAGGGGTGAACTATGGCTACACCTTC.

This clonotype has more than one count but fewer than ten. J is TRBJ1-3 and V is TRBV7-4; 8 nucleotides match TRBD1. In germline, CDR1 is SGHVT, CDR2 SQSDAQ. CDR3 size: 19 residues. V shed 6 bases, J shed 3 bases, and the junction held 19 bases outside the gene matches. CDR3 protein: CASRPRLDLQGALGNTIYF. The CDR3 DNA is TGTGCCAGCAGGCCAAGATTAGATCTCCAGGGGGCGCTTGGAAACACCATATATTTT.

This clonotype has only a few counts. The chain is built from TRBV11-2 and TRBJ1-1; 8 positions match TRBD1. The CDR3 sequence is 14 residues long. Germline assignment: CDR1 SGHAT and CDR2 FQNNGV. V trimming: 5 bases; J trimming: 4 bases; junction bases outside the gene matches: 6. CDR3: CASSPDRGGTEAFF. CDR3 DNA sequence: TGTGCCAGCAGCCCCGACAGGGGCGGCACTGAAGCTTTCTTT.

The genes are TRBV6-1 and TRBJ2-3; TRBD1 aligns across 7 bases. Looked up from germline, CDR1 is MNHNS and CDR2 is SASEGT. There are 14 residues in the CDR3. Germline trimming cut 6 bases from V and 3 bases from J; bases unmatched to any gene: 6. The CDR3 spells CASRETGLTDTQYF. The CDR3 region has the DNA TGTGCCAGCAGGGAGACAGGGTTGACAGATACGCAGTATTTT.

The chain has TRBV29-1 and TRBJ2-2; 12 nucleotides align to TRBD2. The V gene end was trimmed by 6 bases and the J gene end by 13 bases; junction bases not matched to a gene: 6. Per the germline V gene, CDR1 is SQVTM and CDR2 is ANQGSEA. The CDR3 loop spans 12 amino acids. Here the CDR3 DNA reads TGCAGCGTGTCTAGCGGGGGGGCGACGCTGTTTTTT. It translates to CSVSSGGATLFF.

This clonotype turned up a few times. This chain connects TRBV5-1 to TRBJ1-1; D possibly corresponds to TRBD1 (5 bases). Trimming pared 2 bases from V and 7 bases from J, leaving 12 bases between. The CDR3 runs 13 residues. CDR1 is SGHRS and CDR2 is YFSETQ in the germline V gene. The CDR3 is CASSLRQSNEAFF. CDR3 nucleotide sequence: TGCGCCAGCAGCTTACGACAGAGTAATGAAGCTTTCTTT.

CDR3 loop: CASRETENTIYF. The CDR3 bases are TGTGCCAGCAGGGAGACAGAAAACACCATATATTTT. V is TRBV6-8 and J is TRBJ1-3; possibly TRBD1 for D (5 bases). The CDR3 consists of 12 residues. Trimming shortened V by 6 bases and J by 6 bases, and 9 bases separated the two germline ends. Germline loops: CDR1 MNHGY, CDR2 SAAAGT.

Many counts were recorded for this clonotype. The chain recombines TRBV7-2 with TRBJ1-3, with D unclear. In germline, CDR1 is SGHTA, CDR2 FQGNSA. CDR3 size: 14 residues. Trimming shortened V by 5 bases and J by 6 bases, and 14 bases separated the two germline ends. The CDR3 is CASSPGRFENTIYF. The CDR3 region has the DNA TGTGCCAGCAGCCCCGGTCGATTTGAAAACACCATATATTTT.

This clonotype was observed a few times. The gene calls are TRBV2 and TRBJ2-2, with 9 positions matching TRBD1. Germline CDR1 and CDR2: SNHLY and FYNNEI. This CDR3 has 14 residues. Losses at the gene ends were 8 bases for V and 4 bases for J; bases not matched to a gene: 5. In DNA, the CDR3 is TGTGCCAGCTGTTTGGACAGGGGCACCGGGGAGCTGTTTTTT. Translating it yields CASCLDRGTGELFF.

The chain couples TRBV12-3 or TRBV12-4 to TRBJ1-6; D gene unclear. The CDR3 is 15 amino acids. With 6 bases removed from V and 2 bases from J, the gap between germline ends came to 11 bases. This chain's CDR3 is CASRDPGTYNSPLHF. The CDR3 coding sequence is TGTGCCAGCAGGGACCCGGGCACCTATAATTCACCCCTCCACTTT.

This rearrangement joins TRBV6-2 or TRBV6-3 to TRBJ2-7; possibly TRBD2 for D (6 bases). Germline values: CDR1 MNHEY, CDR2 SVGEGT. Trimming cost V 6 bases and J 4 bases, with 22 bases left between them. This CDR3 is 16 amino acids long. The CDR3 here is CASSSESAGGTYEQYF. The DNA of the CDR3 is TGTGCCAGCAGCTCCGAGTCGGCCGGCGGGACGTACGAGCAGTACTTC.

This clonotype showed up just a few times. This chain links TRBV6-6 with TRBJ2-3; perhaps TRBD2 as D (5 bases). The CDR3 length is 15 residues. Germline assignment: CDR1 MNHNY and CDR2 SVGAGI (reference sequence). V was cut by 6 bases and J by 0 bases, with 13 bases left in between. This chain's CDR3 is CASRPPAESTDTQYF. CDR3 nucleotides: TGTGCCAGCAGACCCCCAGCGGAGAGCACAGATACGCAGTATTTT.

This clonotype appeared many times. V and J are TRBV7-8 and TRBJ1-2; D perhaps matches TRBD1 (5 bases). V lost 4 bases to trimming and J lost 1 base, with 13 bases between them. CDR1 and CDR2 (germline): SGHVS, FQNEAQ. The CDR3 length is 15 residues. The CDR3 nucleotides are TGTGCCAGCAGCTCACACCGACAGAATAACTATGGCTACACCTTC. Translation: CASSSHRQNNYGYTF.

The chain couples TRBV6-6 to TRBJ2-3; 9 bases align to TRBD1. From germline, CDR1 is MNHNY and CDR2 SVGAGI (reference sequence). Losses at the gene ends were 4 bases for V and 5 bases for J; bases not matched to a gene: 4. The CDR3 sequence is 14 residues long. The CDR3 nucleotides read TGTGCCAGCAGTTCACAGGGGGCGGGAGATACGCAGTATTTT. This codes for CASSSQGAGDTQYF.

This clonotype was observed a handful of times. Relative to the germline gene, one junction end is altered; a read error may explain this. The chain recombines TRBV7-2 with TRBJ1-4; unclear D gene. The CDR3 length is 13 residues. Germline V gene sequence: CDR1 SGHTA, CDR2 FQGNSA. The CDR3 DNA sequence: TGTGCCAGCAGCCTAGCGGCTAATGAAAAACTGTTTTTT. Its translation is CASSLAANEKLFF.

The chain has TRBV7-9 and TRBJ2-1, with D maybe TRBD2 (5 bases). The CDR3 is 11 amino acids. Trimming stripped 7 bases from V and 6 bases from J, with 7 bases between. Germline loops: CDR1 SEHNR, CDR2 FQNEAQ (reference sequence). CDR3 protein: CASTRGNEQFF. The CDR3 DNA follows: TGTGCCAGCACCCGGGGCAATGAGCAGTTCTTC. The variable domain in full, with the rest retrieved from reference TRBV7-9 and TRBJ2-1, is DTGVSQNPRHKITKRGQNVTFRCDPISEHNRLYWYRQTLGQGPEFLTYFQNEAQLEKSRLLSDRFSAERPKGSFSTLEIQRTEQGDSAMYLCASTRGNEQFFGPGTRLTVL.

The chain joins TRBV19 to TRBJ1-6; perhaps TRBD1 as D (6 bases). Trimming pared 3 bases from V and 7 bases from J, leaving 13 bases between. Germline values: CDR1 LNHDA, CDR2 SQIVND (reference sequence). The CDR3 totals 15 residues. DNA of the CDR3: TGTGCCAGTAGTATTCAGGGGCAGGGAAATTCACCCCTCCACTTT. Amino acids: CASSIQGQGNSPLHF.

This clonotype was seen only a few times. This chain connects TRBV30 to TRBJ1-1, with TRBD1 matching 7 bases. This CDR3 spans 17 amino acids. The trim removed 2 bases at V and 0 bases at J, leaving 12 bases unmatched. Per the germline V gene, CDR1 is GTSNPN and CDR2 is SVGIG (reference sequence). CDR3 sequence reads: CAWSRDGQAGMNTEAFF. In DNA form, the CDR3 reads TGTGCCTGGAGTCGGGATGGACAGGCGGGGATGAACACTGAAGCTTTCTTT.

The J gene is TRBJ1-1, the V gene TRBV7-2; TRBD1 matches 9 bases. The germline V gene encodes CDR1 SGHTA and CDR2 FQGNSA. With 1 base clipped from V and 4 bases from J, the junction kept 4 bases outside the gene matches. The CDR3 spans 15 residues. The CDR3 sequence: CASSLETGGSTEAFF. The CDR3 nucleotides read TGTGCCAGCAGCTTAGAGACAGGGGGAAGCACTGAAGCTTTCTTT.

This clonotype was recorded a few times. The chain couples TRBV6-2 or TRBV6-3 to TRBJ1-2; unclear D gene. V lost 0 bases to trimming and J lost 0 bases, with 14 bases between them. Per the germline V gene, CDR1 is MNHEY and CDR2 is SVGEGT. The CDR3 runs 17 residues. CDR3 region: CASSYSKRRPSNYGYTF. In nucleotides, the CDR3 is TGTGCCAGCAGTTACTCGAAGCGGCGGCCATCTAACTATGGCTACACCTTC.

This clonotype has ten or more counts. The V call is TRBV7-2, the J call TRBJ2-2; the D gene is possibly TRBD1 (5 bases). The germline V gene has CDR1 SGHTA and CDR2 FQGNSA. The CDR3 spans 16 residues. Trimming pared 2 bases from V and 0 bases from J, leaving 10 bases between. CDR3 sequence reads: CASSLWGTSNTGELFF. The CDR3, as DNA: TGTGCCAGCAGCTTATGGGGCACTTCGAACACCGGGGAGCTGTTTTTT.

This clonotype was observed a handful of times. This chain links TRBV12-3 or TRBV12-4 with TRBJ1-5; 9 nucleotides align to TRBD1. The CDR3 sequence is 15 residues long. Unmatched junction bases numbered 7, after V lost 6 bases and J lost 4 bases. In DNA, the CDR3 is TGTGCCAGCAGGGGGCCGGGACAGGGTAATCAGCCCCAGCATTTT. This encodes CASRGPGQGNQPQHF.